Sequencing of this T cell receptor (beta chain) was carried out in a study of blood T cell repertoires in COVID-19. Turning to the study itself: From T cells, B-cell-depleted T cells, or PBMCs came the material, which was cDNA or gDNA.

This CDR3 is 13 amino acids long. V was cut by 5 bases and J by 2 bases, with 10 bases left in between. Germline loops: CDR1 LNHDA, CDR2 SQIVND (reference sequence). Clinical histories supplied by participants themselves formed the basis of cohort assignment. This table comes from immunoSEQ multiplex PCR, and its TCRdb copy is limited to in-frame clones, with some not included. The sample contains about 220,000 clones, about 88% of which appear only once. The chain is built from TRBV19 and TRBJ2-7; unclear D gene. The source material was PBMCs or T cells enriched from blood (not recorded which). This TCR was sampled from a woman between 25 and 40 years old who had recovered from COVID-19. CDR3: CASSFGLPYEQYF. The CDR3 DNA sequence: TGTGCCAGTAGTTTTGGGCTACCCTACGAGCAGTACTTC.